This T cell receptor (beta chain) was sequenced for a study of technical replicates of blood from a few donors. Data came from immunoSEQ multiplex PCR; TCRdb stores just in-frame clones and leaves some out. The sample comprises tens of thousands of clones, 95% to 97% of which are singletons, and around 0.38% rests with the top ten. The germline CDR1 and CDR2 sequences are MGHRA and YSYEKL. Trimming removed 8 bases from V and 2 bases from J; junction bases left unmatched: 4. The length of the CDR3 is 13 residues. The sample was T cells isolated from PBMCs. The V gene is TRBV4-1, the J gene TRBJ2-3; TRBD1 agrees at 7 bases. The source of this sequence is a human donor in good health. CDR3 in amino acids: CASSGQITDTQYF. The CDR3 nucleotides read TGCGCCAGCTCGGGACAGATCACAGATACGCAGTATTTT.